Included here is one T cell receptor beta chain sequence, with context. The entry originates in a study of blood T cell repertoires in COVID-19. The method was immunoSEQ multiplex PCR; TCRdb's version includes in-frame clones alone and lacks a portion of them. The table shows roughly 270,000 clones, with around 85% occurring only once. Germline V gives CDR1 ENHRY, CDR2 SYGVKD. Germline trimming cut 5 bases from V and 1 base from J; bases unmatched to any gene: 3. This CDR3 comprises 15 residues. Source material: peripheral blood. The sequence came from a man over 45 with active or convalescent COVID-19. The chain joins TRBV10-3 to TRBJ2-5; 11 bases align to TRBD2. CDR3 amino acids: CAISNSGRAQETQYF. The CDR3 coding sequence is TGTGCCATCAGTAATAGCGGGAGGGCCCAAGAGACCCAGTACTTC.